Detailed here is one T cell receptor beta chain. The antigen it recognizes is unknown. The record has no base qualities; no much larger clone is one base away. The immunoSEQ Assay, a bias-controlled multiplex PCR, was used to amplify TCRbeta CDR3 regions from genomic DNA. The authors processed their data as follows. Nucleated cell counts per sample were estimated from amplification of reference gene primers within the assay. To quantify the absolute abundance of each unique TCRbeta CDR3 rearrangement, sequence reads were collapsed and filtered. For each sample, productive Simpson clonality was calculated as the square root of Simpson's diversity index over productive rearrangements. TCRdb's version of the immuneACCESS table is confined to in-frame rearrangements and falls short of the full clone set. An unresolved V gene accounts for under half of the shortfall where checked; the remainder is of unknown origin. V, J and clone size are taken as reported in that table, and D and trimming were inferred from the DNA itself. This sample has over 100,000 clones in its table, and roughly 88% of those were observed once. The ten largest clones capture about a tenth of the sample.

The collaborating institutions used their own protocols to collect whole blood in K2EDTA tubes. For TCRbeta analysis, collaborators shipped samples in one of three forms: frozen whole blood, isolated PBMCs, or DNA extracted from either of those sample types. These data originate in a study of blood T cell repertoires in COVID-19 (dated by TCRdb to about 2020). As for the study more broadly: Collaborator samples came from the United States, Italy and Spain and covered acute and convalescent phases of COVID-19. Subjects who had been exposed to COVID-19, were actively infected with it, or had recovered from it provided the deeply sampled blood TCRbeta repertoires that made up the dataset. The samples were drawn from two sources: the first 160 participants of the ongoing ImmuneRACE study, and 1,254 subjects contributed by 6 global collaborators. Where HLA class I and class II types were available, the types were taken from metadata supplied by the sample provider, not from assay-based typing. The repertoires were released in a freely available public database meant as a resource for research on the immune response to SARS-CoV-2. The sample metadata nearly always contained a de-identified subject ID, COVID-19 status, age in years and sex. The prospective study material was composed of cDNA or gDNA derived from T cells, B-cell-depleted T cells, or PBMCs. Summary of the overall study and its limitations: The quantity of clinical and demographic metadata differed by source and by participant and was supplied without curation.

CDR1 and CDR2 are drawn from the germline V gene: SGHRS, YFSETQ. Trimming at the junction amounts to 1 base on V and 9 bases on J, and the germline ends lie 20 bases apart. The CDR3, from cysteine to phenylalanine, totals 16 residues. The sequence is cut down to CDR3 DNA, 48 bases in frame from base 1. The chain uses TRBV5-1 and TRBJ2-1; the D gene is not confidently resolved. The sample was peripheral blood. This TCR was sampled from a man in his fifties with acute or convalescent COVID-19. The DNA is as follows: TGCGCCAGCAGCTTGAAAGTGACTGAACTCGGCCCTGAGCAGTTCTTC. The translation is CASSLKVTELGPEQFF.